A selection of T cell receptor beta chains follows, all from one sample in a study of blood T cell repertoires in COVID-19. Measured with immunoSEQ multiplex PCR; TCRdb has only the in-frame clones, and not every one. The sample lists about 240,000 clones; approximately 85% were seen once. Sequenced sample: peripheral blood. Receptors originate from a woman aged 55-70 years with active or convalescent COVID-19. The CDR3 runs from the conserved cysteine through the conserved F or W. Each record gives: CDR3 DNA, CDR3 protein, V gene, clone size, CDR3 length, D gene, J gene. The D gene is left open where the match is weak. Clone size is shown for a subset of rows, as once, few, many or a class of expanded clone.

TGTGCCAGCAGCTTAGACCCAGGGGGCAACACTGAAGCTTTCTTT CASSLDPGGNTEAFF TRBV13 NA 15 TRBD1 TRBJ1-1
TGCGCCAGCAGCTTGGAGGGCCCGACAGCAGACACTGAAGCTTTCTTT CASSLEGPTADTEAFF TRBV5-1 NA 16 NA TRBJ1-1
TGTGCCAGCAGTGAATCCGGGGGCTCTGGAAACACCATATATTTT CASSESGGSGNTIYF TRBV2 NA 15 NA TRBJ1-3
TGTGCCAGCAGCTCGGACTTCCTCTATGGCTACACCTTC CASSSDFLYGYTF TRBV5-8 NA 13 NA TRBJ1-2
TGTGCCAGCAGTGAAGAGACAGGGACTCGACACGAGCAGTACTTC CASSEETGTRHEQYF TRBV2 few 15 NA TRBJ2-7
TGTGCCACGCACAGCTCGGCTTTCTTT CATHSSAFF TRBV10-3 NA 9 NA TRBJ1-1
TGTGCCAGCAGTTACCACCGGACAGGGGAAATCGAAAAACTGTTTTTT CASSYHRTGEIEKLFF TRBV6-2/TRBV6-3 NA 16 TRBD1 TRBJ1-4
TGTGCCAGCAGCCAAGATTCCGGGACAGGGTACACCGGGGAGCTGTTTTTT CASSQDSGTGYTGELFF TRBV3-1/TRBV3-2 NA 17 TRBD1 TRBJ2-2
TGTGCCAGCACCGAGGGGGACAGGTCCTACGAGCAGTACTTC CASTEGDRSYEQYF TRBV6-5 NA 14 TRBD1 TRBJ2-7
TGTGCCAGCAGCCTGGGACTGGCCTACGAGCAGTACTTC CASSLGLAYEQYF TRBV7-9 NA 13 NA TRBJ2-7
TGTGCCAGCTCCCTTTACCAGGGGCCGAATGAAAAACTGTTTTTT CASSLYQGPNEKLFF TRBV18 NA 15 NA TRBJ1-4
TGTGCCAGCAGCACCCGGACTAGCGGGGCTCAAGAGACCCAGTACTTC CASSTRTSGAQETQYF TRBV5-4 NA 16 TRBD2 TRBJ2-5
TGTGCCAGCGCCACCCTACTAGCGGGGAGCGATGAGCAGTTCTTC CASATLLAGSDEQFF TRBV18 NA 15 TRBD2 TRBJ2-1
TGTGCCAGCAGGGTGGACAGCTATGGCTACACCTTC CASRVDSYGYTF TRBV2 few 12 NA TRBJ1-2
TGCGCCAGTCTGTACCCGGACAGGGGGGGTATGAACACTGAAGCTTTCTTT CASLYPDRGGMNTEAFF TRBV23-1 NA 17 TRBD1 TRBJ1-1
TGTGCCAGCAGGATAAACAGGGTACCCAATGAGCAGTTCTTC CASRINRVPNEQFF TRBV27 NA 14 NA TRBJ2-1
TGTGCCAGCGGTAAGGGGCGATACTATGGCTACACCTTC CASGKGRYYGYTF TRBV27 NA 13 NA TRBJ1-2
TGTGCCAGCAGTTCCTACCGGACAGGGGATGGCTACACCTTC CASSSYRTGDGYTF TRBV27 NA 14 TRBD1 TRBJ1-2
TGTGCCAGCAGTGAATGGGGGCTCGCTAACTATGGCTACACCTTC CASSEWGLANYGYTF TRBV2 NA 15 NA TRBJ1-2
TGCAGCGTTGAATCGGCCCCCGGGGAAAAACTGTTTTTT CSVESAPGEKLFF TRBV29-1 NA 13 NA TRBJ1-4
TGCAGCGCTCTCCGGGTAGTCGGCGAGCAGTACTTC CSALRVVGEQYF TRBV29-1 NA 12 NA TRBJ2-7
TGTGCCAGTAGTATACGGGGGAGTCGCTACACCTTC CASSIRGSRYTF TRBV19 few 12 NA TRBJ1-2
TGTGCCAGCAGCTTAGAGGGGAACGGAGCCTACGAGCAGTACTTC CASSLEGNGAYEQYF TRBV11-1 many 15 NA TRBJ2-7
TGTGCCAGCAGCCAAGATTCGGTTACCTTCTACTACAATGAGCAGTTCTTC CASSQDSVTFYYNEQFF TRBV14 NA 17 NA TRBJ2-1
TGTGCCAGTAGTATAATGCGCGTAGGACAGGGGGTCACTGAAGCTTTCTTT CASSIMRVGQGVTEAFF TRBV19 NA 17 TRBD1 TRBJ1-1
TGTGCCAGTAGTCCGGGACTCCCAGCTAGCACAGATACGCAGTATTTT CASSPGLPASTDTQYF TRBV19 NA 16 NA TRBJ2-3
TGTGCCAGCAGTTTACGGAAGTGGGGCCATGAGCAGTTCTTC CASSLRKWGHEQFF TRBV27 NA 14 NA TRBJ2-1
TGTGCCAGCAGGGACAGGGGGCGAGGGGGTAAAAACACTGAAGCTTTCTTT CASRDRGRGGKNTEAFF TRBV27 NA 17 TRBD1 TRBJ1-1
TGTGCCAGCAGCTTAAAACGGACAAGGTCCACTGAAGCTTTCTTT CASSLKRTRSTEAFF TRBV11-2 NA 15 NA TRBJ1-1
TGTGCCAGCAGCCGCGGGAGTCGTCAGGGTTCATCGGCTTTCTTT CASSRGSRQGSSAFF TRBV3-1/TRBV3-2 NA 15 NA TRBJ1-1
TGTGCCAGCAGCACCGACAGGGGAAGAGAAAAACTGTTTTTT CASSTDRGREKLFF TRBV2 NA 14 TRBD1 TRBJ1-4
TGTGCCAGCTCGCCACTAGACCGGGTCAACTATGGCTACACCTTC CASSPLDRVNYGYTF TRBV18 NA 15 NA TRBJ1-2